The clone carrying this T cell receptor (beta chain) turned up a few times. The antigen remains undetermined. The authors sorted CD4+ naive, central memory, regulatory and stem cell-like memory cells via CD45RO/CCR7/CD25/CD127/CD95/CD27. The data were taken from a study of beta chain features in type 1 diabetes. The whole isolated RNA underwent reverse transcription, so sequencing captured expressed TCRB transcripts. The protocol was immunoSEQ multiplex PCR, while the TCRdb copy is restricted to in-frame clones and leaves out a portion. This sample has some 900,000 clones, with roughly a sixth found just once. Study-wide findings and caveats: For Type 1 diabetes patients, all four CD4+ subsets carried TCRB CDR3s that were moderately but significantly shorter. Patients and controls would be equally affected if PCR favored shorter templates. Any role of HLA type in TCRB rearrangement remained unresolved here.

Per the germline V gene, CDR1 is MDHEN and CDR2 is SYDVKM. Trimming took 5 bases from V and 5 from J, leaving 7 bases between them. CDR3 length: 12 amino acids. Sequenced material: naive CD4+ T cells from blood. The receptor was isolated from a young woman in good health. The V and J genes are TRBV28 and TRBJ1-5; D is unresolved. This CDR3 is CASSSSDQPQHF. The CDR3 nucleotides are TGTGCCAGCAGTAGCAGTGATCAGCCCCAGCATTTT.